These 7 T cell receptor beta chains share one sample of origin, sequenced in a study of blood T cell repertoires in COVID-19. The data were produced by immunoSEQ multiplex PCR, yet TCRdb's version contains in-frame clones alone and is incomplete. This sample has hundreds of thousands of clones, with 88% found just once. Sequences were obtained from PBMCs or T cells enriched from blood (not recorded which). These receptors were obtained from a woman in her 50s who had recovered from COVID-19.

The J gene is TRBJ2-5, the V gene TRBV28, with 16 positions matching TRBD2. J lost 4 bases, V lost 5 bases, and 10 bases had no gene match. The germline CDR1 and CDR2 sequences are MDHEN and SYDVKM. There are 18 residues in the CDR3. CDR3 region: CASSPGTSGRGFLETQYF. As DNA, the CDR3 is TGTGCCAGCAGTCCGGGGACTAGCGGGAGGGGTTTTTTAGAGACCCAGTACTTC.

The V call is TRBV5-4, the J call TRBJ1-6; D may be TRBD1 (6 bases). With 4 bases removed from V and 9 bases from J, the gap between germline ends came to 17 bases. This CDR3 has 15 amino acids. Germline CDR1 SGHNT, CDR2 YYREEE (reference sequence). CDR3 in amino acids: CASSPGRQETSPLHF. In DNA, the CDR3 is TGTGCCAGCAGCCCTGGCCGACAGGAGACTTCACCCCTCCACTTT.

The chain joins TRBV19 to TRBJ2-3; D might be TRBD2 (5 bases). CDR1 is LNHDA and CDR2 is SQIVND in the germline V gene (reference sequence). This CDR3 is built from 15 residues. V was pared by 7 bases and J by 1 base, with 15 bases between. CDR3 sequence reads: CASTLGSGRTDTQYF. The CDR3, as DNA: TGTGCCAGTACCCTAGGGAGTGGGCGCACAGATACGCAGTATTTT.

The chain recombines TRBV28 with TRBJ1-5; TRBD1 is a possible D gene (5 bases). Germline V CDR1 and CDR2: MDHEN, SYDVKM. Trimming took 6 bases from V and 0 from J, leaving 18 bases between them. The CDR3 consists of 17 residues. CDR3: CASRNVLGGGSNQPQHF. In DNA form, the CDR3 reads TGTGCCAGCAGAAACGTTCTGGGGGGGGGTAGCAATCAGCCCCAGCATTTT.

This sequence joins TRBV14 and TRBJ2-7; 9 bases are shared with TRBD1. Per the germline V gene, CDR1 is SGHDN and CDR2 is FVKESK. This CDR3 is 17 amino acids long. With 0 bases clipped from V and 0 bases from J, the junction kept 6 bases outside the gene matches. In DNA, the CDR3 is TGTGCCAGCAGCCAAGATCGCGGACAGGGGTTCTCCTACGAGCAGTACTTC. Protein sequence: CASSQDRGQGFSYEQYF.

The genes are TRBV11-3 and TRBJ2-3; TRBD2 agrees at 9 bases. Germline CDR1 reads SGHNT; CDR2 reads YENEEA. V gave up 3 bases and J gave up 1 base; unmatched junction bases: 5. The CDR3 length is 16 residues. The DNA of the CDR3 is TGTGCCAGCAGCTTTAAAGTAGCGGGAGGCACAGATACGCAGTATTTT. This sequence encodes CASSFKVAGGTDTQYF.

This clone occurred a few times. The chain has TRBV28 and TRBJ1-1; D uncertain. Germline V gives CDR1 MDHEN, CDR2 SYDVKM. This CDR3 contains 12 residues. V lost 5 bases and J 5 bases, leaving 9 bases between the germline ends. The CDR3 is CASSLIQTEAFF. The CDR3, as DNA: TGTGCCAGCAGTCTAATACAGACTGAAGCTTTCTTT.